This TCR beta chain comes out of a study of blood T cell repertoires in COVID-19 (dated by TCRdb to about 2020). Study-wide context: The collaborator samples originated in the United States, Italy and Spain and spanned the acute and convalescent phases of COVID-19. Subjects who had been exposed to COVID-19, were actively infected with it, or had recovered from it provided the deeply sampled blood TCRbeta repertoires that made up the dataset. Samples were obtained from the ongoing ImmuneRACE study (first 160 participants) and from 1,000 to 1,500 subjects provided by 6 global collaborators. Sample metadata almost always included a de-identified subject ID, COVID-19 status, age in years and sex. The material from the prospective study consisted of cDNA or gDNA derived from T cells, B-cell-depleted T cells, or PBMCs. A freely available public database, intended as a resource for researchers studying the immune response to SARS-CoV-2, is where the repertoires were released. Where available, HLA class I and class II types were obtained from metadata supplied by the sample provider rather than from assay-based typing. What the study reported, not specific to this receptor: The quantity of clinical and demographic metadata differed by source and by participant and was supplied without curation.

Taken from the germline V gene, the CDR1 and CDR2 loops are MDHEN and SYDVKM. Here V drops 6 bases and J drops 0 bases, and the junction holds 10 bases not matched to any gene. Including cysteine and phenylalanine, the CDR3 has 17 amino acids. The only DNA kept is the CDR3, 51 bases in frame from the first base. TCRbeta CDR3 regions were amplified from genomic DNA using the immunoSEQ Assay, a bias-controlled multiplex PCR. In the authors' own workflow: Nucleated cell counts per sample were estimated from amplification of reference gene primers within the assay. To quantify the absolute abundance of each unique TCRbeta CDR3 rearrangement, sequence reads were collapsed and filtered. Productive Simpson clonality was computed per sample as the square root of Simpson's diversity index over productive rearrangements. TCRdb re-hosts the immuneACCESS table, in-frame sequences only. Its copies lack some clones; in the studies checked, an unresolved V gene accounts for under half of them, and the cause for the rest is not known. The D gene and trimming were derived from the DNA, and the V and J assignments and clone size from that table. The sample table holds about 64,000 clones, of which roughly 90% were seen once. The ten largest clones add up to around 3.9% of the sample.

Only a few counts were recorded for this clone. Its target antigen remains unknown. No base quality values were provided; no much bigger clone lies one nucleotide off. Collaborating institutions collected whole blood in K2EDTA tubes following their own protocols. For TCRbeta analysis, collaborators shipped samples as frozen whole blood, isolated PBMCs, or DNA extracted from either of those sample types. Sequenced material: peripheral blood. The chain couples TRBV28 to TRBJ1-5; 8 bases in the middle match TRBD1. The TCR sequence derives from a man in his 70s with acute or convalescent COVID-19. The encoded CDR3 is CASRNRDRGYSNQPQHF. Read as DNA, the sequence is TGTGCCAGCAGAAATAGAGACAGGGGTTATAGCAATCAGCCCCAGCATTTT.